A single T cell receptor (beta chain) is shown here with its context. This clonotype was seen at least ten times. Its antigen remains unidentified. Base qualities are missing; no much larger clone stands one base away. Trimming at the junction amounts to 5 bases on V and 12 bases on J, and the germline ends lie 14 bases apart. The germline V gene provides CDR1 SQVTM and CDR2 ANQGSEA. Including the terminal cysteine and phenylalanine, the CDR3 comprises 11 residues. Only the CDR3 region is kept as DNA, spanning 33 bases read in frame from base 1. The data belong to a study of human T cells and chemical hapten exposure (TCRdb year 2021). At the level of the whole study: Libraries were pooled for sequencing, and per-sample TCR yields varied mainly because of small differences in library volumes within the pool. In alopecia patients, the study followed how the peripheral blood TCR repertoire changed in vivo over primary and secondary sensitization to diphenylcyclopropenone (DPC), a hapten. From each blood RNA sample, both TCR alpha and TCR beta chains were sequenced.

Preparation of the library involved 5' RACE. Sequencing took place on an Illumina MiSeq. During library preparation, unique molecular identifiers were attached to individual cDNA molecules so that TCRs could be counted in a quantitative, reproducible way. The source study handled its data this way. A median of roughly 99,000 TCRs per sample was observed, with a range of about 23,224 to 750,000. The Decombinator software suite was used to annotate the V, J and CDR3 of the TCR reads. For the PS versus PT1 abundance plots, all samples were subsampled to the same number of TCRs (28,000). Expanded TCRs were defined as absent before sensitization and observed at least eight times at the 2-week time point. The public reads were run again by TCRdb, first through fastp at Q25 and then through MiXCR, and only productive beta chains were kept. Under each unique CDR3 protein, matching rows form one entry showing the most common genes and DNA. For this entry, the V and J calls and clone size follow TCRdb and not the study's own pipeline. The sample profile shows approximately 140,000 distinct CDR3 sequences; approximately 4% of them were found once. The top ten clones comprise over 1.3% of the sample.

The research as a whole found: After repeated subsampling, changes were observed in the strength of the expansion versus patch-test correlation and in the threshold at which the correlation became significant. The number of TCRs above 1 in 1000 frequency did not change with DPC sensitization; there was no evidence of global repertoire structure alterations.

Total RNA was extracted from unfractionated whole blood collected in Tempus Blood RNA tubes. About 5 healthy volunteers were used as TCR sequencing controls and were bled at day 0, 2 weeks and 6 weeks. The chain joins TRBV29-1 to TRBJ2-1; perhaps TRBD2 is the D gene, with 5 bases matching. The receptor comes from a female donor in good health. The DNA sequence is given as TGCAGCGTTTGGGAGAACGTGGGGCAGTTCTTC. Translated, it reads CSVWENVGQFF.